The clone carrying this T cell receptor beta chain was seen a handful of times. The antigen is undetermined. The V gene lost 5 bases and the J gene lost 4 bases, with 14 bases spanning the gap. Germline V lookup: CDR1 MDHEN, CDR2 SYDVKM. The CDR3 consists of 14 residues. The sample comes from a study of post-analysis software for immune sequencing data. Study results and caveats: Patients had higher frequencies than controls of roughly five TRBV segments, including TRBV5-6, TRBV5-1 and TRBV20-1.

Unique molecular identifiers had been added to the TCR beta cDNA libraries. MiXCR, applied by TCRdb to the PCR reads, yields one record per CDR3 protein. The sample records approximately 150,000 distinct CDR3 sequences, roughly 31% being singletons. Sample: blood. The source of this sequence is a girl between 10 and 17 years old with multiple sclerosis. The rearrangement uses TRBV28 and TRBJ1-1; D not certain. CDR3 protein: CASSAPSEGTEAFF. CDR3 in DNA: TGTGCCAGCAGTGCCCCTTCTGAGGGCACTGAAGCTTTCTTT.